This T cell receptor (beta chain) came from a study of blood T cell repertoires in COVID-19. Across the study: The study drew acute and convalescent COVID-19 samples from the United States, Italy and Spain. T cells, B-cell-depleted T cells, or PBMCs provided the cDNA or gDNA that served as material.

The CDR3 contains 13 residues. V dropped 3 bases and J dropped 1 base, with 7 bases sitting between them. Germline V gene sequence: CDR1 SGHVS, CDR2 FQNEAQ. How the authors handled the data: Cell counts per sample came from amplifying reference gene primers. TCRdb's copy holds only in-frame clones and misses some; the assay was immunoSEQ multiplex PCR. The D gene and trimming were derived from the DNA, and the V and J assignments and clone size from that table. The table shows hundreds of thousands of clones, with around 89% occurring only once. This TCR was sampled from a middle-aged man with acute or convalescent COVID-19. The V and J genes are TRBV7-8 and TRBJ2-7, with D hard to call. The sequencing input was peripheral blood. CDR3 loop: CASSFQESYEQYF. CDR3 in DNA: TGTGCCAGCAGCTTCCAGGAATCCTACGAGCAGTACTTC. The full variable domain, rest sourced from reference TRBV7-8 and TRBJ2-7, is GAGVSQSPRYKVAKRGQDVALRCDPISGHVSLFWYQQALGQGPEFLTYFQNEAQLDKSGLPSDRFFAERPEGSVSTLKIQRTQQEDSAVYLCASSFQESYEQYFGPGTRLTVT.